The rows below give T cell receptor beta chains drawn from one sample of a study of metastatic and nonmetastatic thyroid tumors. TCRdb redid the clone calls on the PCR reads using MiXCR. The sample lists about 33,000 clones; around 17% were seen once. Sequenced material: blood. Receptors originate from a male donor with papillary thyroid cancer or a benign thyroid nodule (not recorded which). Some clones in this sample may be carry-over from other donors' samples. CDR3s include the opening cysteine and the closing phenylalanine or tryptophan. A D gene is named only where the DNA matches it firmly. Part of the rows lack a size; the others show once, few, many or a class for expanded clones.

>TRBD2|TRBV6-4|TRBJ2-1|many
TGTGCCAGCAGTGACGGGACTAGCTACTCCGAGCAGTTCTTC
CASSDGTSYSEQFF
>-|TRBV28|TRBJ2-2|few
TGTGCCAGCTTATTAAGGACGGGACCGGGGGAGCTGTTTTTT
CASLLRTGPGELFF
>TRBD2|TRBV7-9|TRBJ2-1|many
TGTGCCAGCAGCGTCAGGGCGGGAGCGGGAGGGTACAATGAGCAGTTCTTC
CASSVRAGAGGYNEQFF
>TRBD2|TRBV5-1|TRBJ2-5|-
TGCGCCAGAAGCTTGTTGGGCGGGGGCCAAGAGACCCAGTACTTC
CARSLLGGGQETQYF
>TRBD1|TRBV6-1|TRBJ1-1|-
TGTGCCAGCAGGCGACAGGGTGCAACTGAAGCTTTCTTT
CASRRQGATEAFF
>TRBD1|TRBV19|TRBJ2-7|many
TGTGCCAGTAGTATTAAGGGACAGGGATTTCCCGAGCAGTACTTC
CASSIKGQGFPEQYF
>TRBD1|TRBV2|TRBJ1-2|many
TGTGCCAGCAGTACCGACGGACAGGGGACCTATGGCTACACCTTC
CASSTDGQGTYGYTF
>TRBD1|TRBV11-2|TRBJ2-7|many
TGTGCCAGCAGCTTAAACCAGGGGGCGGGCCGCGAGCAGTACTTC
CASSLNQGAGREQYF
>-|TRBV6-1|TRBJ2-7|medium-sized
TGTGCCAGCAGTGAAGCTGCGAATACGGGCTACGAGCAGTACTTC
CASSEAANTGYEQYF
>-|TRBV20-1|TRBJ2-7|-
TGCAGTGCTAGACAGGGACTTGGCGAGCAGTACTTC
CSARQGLGEQYF
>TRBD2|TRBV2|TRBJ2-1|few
TGTGCCAGCGTGGGACTAGCCCTACTTGGTGATCAGTTCTTC
CASVGLALLGDQFF
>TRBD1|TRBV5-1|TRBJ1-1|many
TGCGCCAGCAACCCAGATTTTGGACAGGGGAACACTGAAGCTTTCTTT
CASNPDFGQGNTEAFF
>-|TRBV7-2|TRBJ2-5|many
TGTGCCAGCAGCTTAGGCCAGTCCCAAGAGACCCAGTACTTC
CASSLGQSQETQYF
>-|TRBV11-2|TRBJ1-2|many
TGTGCCAGCAGCTTAGATCGGGGACAAAGCTATGGCTACACCTTC
CASSLDRGQSYGYTF
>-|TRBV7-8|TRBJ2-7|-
TGTGCCAGCAGCTTAGTGTCCCGGTCGTCCTACGAGCAGTACTTC
CASSLVSRSSYEQYF
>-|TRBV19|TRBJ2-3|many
TGTGCCAGTAGTACAATAGGGGATACGCAGTATTTT
CASSTIGDTQYF
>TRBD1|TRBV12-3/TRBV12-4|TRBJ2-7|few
TGTGCCAGCAGTTTTAGGACAGGGGGCTACGAGCAGTACTTC
CASSFRTGGYEQYF
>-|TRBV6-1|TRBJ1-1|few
TGTGCCAGCAGTCGTACAGGGTACACTGAAGCTTTCTTT
CASSRTGYTEAFF
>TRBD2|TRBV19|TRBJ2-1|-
TGTGCCAGTAGTATTGTAGCGGGAGAATCCTACAATGAGCAGTTCTTC
CASSIVAGESYNEQFF
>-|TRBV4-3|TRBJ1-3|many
TGCGCCAGCAGCCAATTCGTAGGCTCTGGAAACACCATATATTTT
CASSQFVGSGNTIYF
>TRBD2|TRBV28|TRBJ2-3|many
TGTGCCAGCAGTTCCTCTACTAGCGGGGTCCATGATACGCAGTATTTT
CASSSSTSGVHDTQYF
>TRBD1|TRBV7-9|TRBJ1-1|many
TGTGCCAGCAGCTCAAATACAGGGGGAGTCACTGAAGCTTTCTTT
CASSSNTGGVTEAFF
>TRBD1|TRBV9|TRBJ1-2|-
TGTGCCAGCAGCCTGAGTTGGACAGGAAATGGCTACACCTTC
CASSLSWTGNGYTF
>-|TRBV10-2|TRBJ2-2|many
TGCGCCAGCACCTCCCCAGGGGAGCTGTTTTTT
CASTSPGELFF
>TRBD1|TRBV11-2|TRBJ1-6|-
TGTGCCAGCAGCTTAGATTTGGGACAGAGCTCCTATAATTCACCCCTCCACTTT
CASSLDLGQSSYNSPLHF
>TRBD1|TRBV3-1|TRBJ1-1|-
TGTGCCAGCAGCCAAGAAGGACAGGGCGGCACTGAAGCTTTCTTT
CASSQEGQGGTEAFF
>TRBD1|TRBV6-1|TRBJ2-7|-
TGTGCCACCCTGGACAGGTTCGCCTACGAGCAGTACTTC
CATLDRFAYEQYF
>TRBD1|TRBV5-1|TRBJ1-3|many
TGCGCCAGCAGCTTATCTGGACAGGGCAGAAACACCATATATTTT
CASSLSGQGRNTIYF
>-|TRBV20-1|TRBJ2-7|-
TGCAGTGCTAGGGCCCCTCTGGGCTACGAGCAGTACTTC
CSARAPLGYEQYF
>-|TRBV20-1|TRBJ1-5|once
TGCAGTGCTAGTAATACATGGGAGGTTGGCAATCAGCCCCAGCATTTT
CSASNTWEVGNQPQHF
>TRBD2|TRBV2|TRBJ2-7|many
TGTGCCAGCAGTGAAGCGCTTCGGACGGGAGGGCCAAGGGAGCAGTACTTC
CASSEALRTGGPREQYF
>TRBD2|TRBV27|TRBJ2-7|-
TGTGCCAGCAGGTGGGGGGGCGAGCAGTACTTC
CASRWGGEQYF
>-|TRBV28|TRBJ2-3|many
TGTGCCAGCAGCGGACTATCTCTCCTACCACGGGGTTTCCTCACAGATACGCAGTATTTT
CASSGLSLLPRGFLTDTQYF
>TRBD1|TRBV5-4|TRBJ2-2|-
TGTGCCAGCAGCTACAGGACAGGGGTGGCCGGGAAGCTGTTTTTT
CASSYRTGVAGKLFF
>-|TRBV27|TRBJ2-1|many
TGTGCCAGCAGTTCCCAAATATCCTACAATGAGCAGTTCTTC
CASSSQISYNEQFF
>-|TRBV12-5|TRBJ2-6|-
TGTGCTAGTGGTTTGTCCAGAGCCAACTCTGGGGCCAACTTCCTGACTTTC
CASGLSRANSGANFLTF